Each of the 27 T cell receptor beta chains below was sequenced from the same sample in a study of early stage breast cancer tumors. Clones were read by immunoSEQ multiplex PCR, and TCRdb kept only the in-frame ones, dropping some. In the table there are 20,000 to 25,000 clones, approximately 80% of which are singletons. The sample taken for sequencing was blood. These receptors were obtained from a person between 60 and 69 years old with breast cancer.

This clone has a single count. The chain has TRBV7-9 and TRBJ1-3; D is ambiguous. The CDR3 covers 13 residues. The V gene's germline CDR1 is SEHNR and CDR2 FQNEAQ (reference sequence). The V gene lost 0 bases and the J gene lost 7 bases, with 7 bases spanning the gap. CDR3 sequence reads: CASSLAGLNTIYF. In DNA form, the CDR3 reads TGTGCCAGCAGCTTAGCTGGGTTGAACACCATATATTTT.

This clone was seen only once. V usage is TRBV5-1 and J usage is TRBJ1-1; D might be TRBD1 (5 bases). V lost 0 bases and J 4 bases, leaving 10 bases between the germline ends. This CDR3 comprises 14 residues. The V gene's germline CDR1 is SGHRS and CDR2 YFSETQ. CDR3 bases: TGCGCCAGCAGCTTGGATGCGGGGGGCACTGAAGCTTTCTTT. Translation: CASSLDAGGTEAFF. The full variable domain, with the rest looked up from reference TRBV5-1 and TRBJ1-1, is KAGVTQTPRYLIKTRGQQVTLSCSPISGHRSVSWYQQTPGQGLQFLFEYFSETQRNKGNFPGRFSGRQFSNSRSEMNVSTLELGDSALYLCASSLDAGGTEAFFGQGTRLTVV.

This chain links TRBV2 with TRBJ2-2; D is ambiguous. In germline, CDR1 is SNHLY, CDR2 FYNNEI. Trimming took 2 bases from V and 2 from J, leaving 9 bases between them. The CDR3 covers 15 residues. CDR3 amino acids: CASSELEPNTGELFF. CDR3 nucleotide sequence: TGTGCCAGCAGTGAACTAGAACCAAACACCGGGGAGCTGTTTTTT.

The chain carries TRBV4-1 and TRBJ2-2; no reliable D call. This CDR3 is built from 16 residues. Between the trimmed V and J ends, which lost 1 base and 8 bases, there was a span of 17 bases. CDR1 is MGHRA, CDR2 YSYEKL, per germline. CDR3 amino acids: CASSQVLGAPRGELFF. The CDR3, as DNA: TGCGCCAGCAGCCAAGTATTAGGCGCTCCTAGGGGGGAGCTGTTTTTT.

V gene TRBV7-6 combines with J gene TRBJ2-3; no clear D. The CDR3 extends over 15 amino acids. V gave up 1 base and J gave up 3 bases, with 11 bases separating them. The germline V gene encodes CDR1 SGHVS and CDR2 FNYEAQ. The CDR3 DNA follows: TGTGCCAGCAGCTTAGGCGGCCAGTGGACAGATACGCAGTATTTT. This codes for CASSLGGQWTDTQYF.

The chain has TRBV21-1 and TRBJ2-1; the table's D call, TRBD2, was not checked against the DNA. TRBV21-1 is reported as a pseudogene. The CDR3 loop spans 10 amino acids. The CDR3 DNA is TGTGCCAGCATGGGAGATGAGCAGTTCTTC. It encodes CASMGDEQFF.

This chain uses TRBV30 with TRBJ1-2; D not resolved. V was cut by 0 bases and J by 4 bases, with 6 bases left in between. The germline CDR1 and CDR2 sequences are GTSNPN and SVGIG (reference sequence). CDR3 size: 12 residues. CDR3 sequence: CAWSVSSYGYTF. CDR3 nucleotide sequence: TGTGCCTGGAGTGTATCCAGCTATGGCTACACCTTC.

This rearrangement joins TRBV5-4 to TRBJ2-1, with D possibly TRBD2 on 5 matching bases. Germline V gives CDR1 SGHNT, CDR2 YYREEE (reference sequence). Trimming removed 1 base at V and 0 bases at J, with 11 bases between. The CDR3 sequence is 16 residues long. CDR3 nucleotides: TGTGCCAGCAGCTTGCCTAGCTCAAGCTCCTACAATGAGCAGTTCTTC. Encoded protein: CASSLPSSSSYNEQFF. Full variable domain (missing parts from reference TRBV5-4 and TRBJ2-1): ETGVTQSPTHLIKTRGQQVTLRCSSQSGHNTVSWYQQALGQGPQFIFQYYREEENGRGNFPPRFSGLQFPNYSSELNVNALELDDSALYLCASSLPSSSSYNEQFFGPGTRLTVL.

V and J are TRBV7-2 and TRBJ2-1; D perhaps matches TRBD1 (6 bases). CDR3 length equals 17 residues. Trimming stripped 2 bases from V and 6 bases from J, with 20 bases between. In germline, CDR1 is SGHTA, CDR2 FQGNSA. Here the CDR3 reads CASSLIVRQVRPNEQFF. CDR3 nucleotide sequence: TGTGCCAGCAGCTTAATCGTTCGACAGGTCAGACCCAATGAGCAGTTCTTC.

The rearrangement links TRBV6-1 to TRBJ2-1, with 9 bases identical to TRBD2. The V gene end was trimmed by 4 bases and the J gene end by 10 bases; junction bases not matched to a gene: 8. Germline V lookup: CDR1 MNHNS, CDR2 SASEGT. This CDR3 has 14 amino acids. This chain's CDR3 is CASSVARGGHEQFF. CDR3 nucleotides: TGTGCCAGCAGTGTTGCGCGGGGGGGCCACGAGCAGTTCTTC.

The J gene is TRBJ2-3, the V gene TRBV11-3; TRBD2 agrees at 8 bases. The CDR3 length is 17 residues. V lost 5 bases to trimming and J lost 0 bases; unmatched junction nucleotides: 10. Germline V lookup: CDR1 SGHNT, CDR2 YENEEA. The CDR3 region has the DNA TGTGCCAGCAGCCGTACCCCGGGGGGGCATAGCACAGATACGCAGTATTTT. Residues: CASSRTPGGHSTDTQYF. The full variable domain, rest sourced from reference TRBV11-3 and TRBJ2-3, is EAGVVQSPRYKIIEKKQPVAFWCNPISGHNTLYWYLQNLGQGPELLIRYENEEAVDDSQLPKDRFSAERLKGVDSTLKIQPAELGDSAVYLCASSRTPGGHSTDTQYFGPGTRLTVL.

The CDR3 nucleotides read TGTGCCAGCAGTGAACAGTCCGGGACAGGGCAAGCTTTCTTT. It encodes CASSEQSGTGQAFF. This chain joins TRBV6-1 and TRBJ1-1; 9 bases fit TRBD1. The CDR3 consists of 14 residues. Germline loops: CDR1 MNHNS, CDR2 SASEGT. Germline trimming cut 2 bases from V and 9 bases from J; bases unmatched to any gene: 7.

The count of this clone is one. This sequence joins TRBV18 and TRBJ2-1; 9 nucleotides align to TRBD2. The CDR3 is 14 residues long. Germline V gene sequence: CDR1 KGHSH, CDR2 LQKENI. J lost 6 bases, V lost 3 bases, and 3 bases had no gene match. CDR3 in amino acids: CASSPSGRSNEQFF. The CDR3 DNA sequence: TGTGCCAGCTCACCGAGCGGGAGGTCCAATGAGCAGTTCTTC.

This clone was counted only a few times. V is TRBV30 and J is TRBJ1-6; 8 nucleotides line up with TRBD1. CDR3 size: 14 residues. The germline gives CDR1 GTSNPN, CDR2 SVGIG (reference sequence). Unmatched junction bases numbered 7, after V lost 2 bases and J lost 10 bases. DNA of the CDR3: TGTGCCTGGAGTCCGGACAGGGTAATATCACCCCTCCACTTT. Protein: CAWSPDRVISPLHF. The full variable domain, completed using reference TRBV30 and TRBJ1-6, is SQTIHQWPATLVQPVGSPLSLECTVEGTSNPNLYWYRQAAGRGLQLLFYSVGIGQISSEVPQNLSASRPQDRQFILSSKKLLLSDSGFYLCAWSPDRVISPLHFGNGTRLTVT.

This chain uses TRBV7-6 with TRBJ2-3; weak D call: TRBD2 (6 bases). The V and J ends lost 5 bases and 5 bases respectively, with 23 bases between them. Germline CDR1 SGHVS, CDR2 FNYEAQ. This CDR3 has 17 residues. Written as DNA, the CDR3 is TGTGCCAGCAGCGCGGGAACGGTTAGCGTCTCGAGAGATACGCAGTATTTT. It codes for CASSAGTVSVSRDTQYF.

With respect to this clone: This may be a read error, as it is one base from a much larger clone. This sample also contains other DNA sequences that code for the same CDR3. J is TRBJ2-2 and V is TRBV4-1, with 7 nucleotides matching TRBD1. The CDR3 loop spans 14 amino acids. The junction had 3 bases not matched to a gene; V was cut back by 4 bases and J by 4 bases. Germline CDR1 reads MGHRA; CDR2 reads YSYEKL. CDR3 coding DNA: TGCGCCAGCAGCCGGGACAGAGCCACCGGGGAGCTGTTTTTT. It is translated as CASSRDRATGELFF.

This clone came up once. The chain recombines TRBV10-3 with TRBJ2-3; 8 bases match TRBD2. CDR1 and CDR2 from the germline V gene are ENHRY and SYGVKD. V lost 4 bases to trimming and J lost 6 bases; unmatched junction nucleotides: 9. This CDR3 has 15 residues. In DNA form, the CDR3 reads TGTGCCATCAGTGGTTCTAGCGGGCCCCGGGATACGCAGTATTTT. Its protein product is CAISGSSGPRDTQYF.

This clone appeared once. The chain joins TRBV11-1 to TRBJ2-7, with D unclear. Germline values: CDR1 SGHAT, CDR2 FQDESV (reference sequence). This CDR3 has 13 amino acids. Trimming shortened V by 3 bases and J by 2 bases, and 8 bases separated the two germline ends. CDR3 sequence (DNA): TGTGCCAGCAGCTTTAGACGGCCCTACGAGCAGTACTTC. Translated: CASSFRRPYEQYF.

In its sample, this clone was seen a few times. In DNA form, the CDR3 reads TGTGCCACCAGCAGAGACTTAGGCAGTAACACTGAAGCTTTCTTT. Its translation is CATSRDLGSNTEAFF. The rearrangement joins TRBV15 to TRBJ1-1; D call uncertain. The length of the CDR3 is 15 residues. Germline CDR1 and CDR2: LNHNV and YYDKDF (reference sequence). With 0 bases removed from V and 2 bases from J, the gap between germline ends came to 10 bases. Full variable domain (rest looked up from reference TRBV15 and TRBJ1-1): DAMVIQNPRYQVTQFGKPVTLSCSQTLNHNVMYWYQQKSSQAPKLLFHYYDKDFNNEADTPDNFQSRRPNTSFCFLDIRSPGLGDTAMYLCATSRDLGSNTEAFFGQGTRLTVV.

This clone was seen more than once but under ten times. This chain uses TRBV6-6 with TRBJ2-3, with TRBD2 as a possible D gene (5 bases). The CDR3 extends over 16 amino acids. Trimming removed 6 bases at V and 1 base at J, with 17 bases between. CDR1 and CDR2 from the germline V gene are MNHNY and SVGAGI (reference sequence). As DNA, the CDR3 is TGTGCCAGCAGACCAGACTCGGGGATCGGCACAGATACGCAGTATTTT. Its translation: CASRPDSGIGTDTQYF.

The chain joins TRBV6-1 to TRBJ2-2, with D possibly TRBD2 on 6 matching bases. The CDR3 sequence is 13 residues long. The germline CDR1 and CDR2 sequences are MNHNS and SASEGT. V shed 3 bases and J shed 9 bases, with 11 bases lying between them. The CDR3 DNA reads TGTGCCAGCAGTGAGACGGGAGTCAGGGAGCTGTTTTTT. The encoded protein is CASSETGVRELFF.

This clone has only a few counts. This rearrangement joins TRBV19 to TRBJ1-2; D uncertain. Trimming stripped 5 bases from V and 0 bases from J, with 13 bases between. The CDR3 totals 15 residues. CDR1 LNHDA and CDR2 SQIVND come from the germline V gene (reference sequence). The CDR3 nucleotides read TGTGCCAGTAGTCATACCAATATCGCTAACTATGGCTACACCTTC. As protein: CASSHTNIANYGYTF.

The V call is TRBV10-3, the J call TRBJ1-2; D is unresolved. Germline V lookup: CDR1 ENHRY, CDR2 SYGVKD. The CDR3 sequence is 14 residues long. Trimming shortened V by 7 bases and J by 2 bases, and 14 bases separated the two germline ends. The CDR3 is CAITNWAGNYGYTF. The CDR3 DNA reads TGTGCCATCACCAACTGGGCAGGCAACTATGGCTACACCTTC.

The genes are TRBV11-2 and TRBJ1-3, with 9 bases aligning to TRBD1. After removal of 0 bases from V and 4 bases from J, the junction contained 7 bases not matched to a gene. CDR1 and CDR2 from the germline V gene are SGHAT and FQNNGV. The CDR3 consists of 17 residues. CDR3 loop: CASSLEMTGGSGNTIYF. In DNA, the CDR3 is TGTGCCAGCAGCTTAGAAATGACAGGGGGTTCCGGAAACACCATATATTTT.

V usage is TRBV20-1 and J usage is TRBJ1-4; D is unresolved. This CDR3 region has 11 residues. V shed 0 bases and J shed 8 bases, with 4 bases lying between them. The germline V gene has CDR1 DFQATT and CDR2 SNEGSKA (reference sequence). CDR3 region: CSARDFEKLFF. The CDR3 DNA reads as TGCAGTGCTAGAGACTTCGAAAAACTGTTTTTT.

This clone was observed once. CDR3: CASSRSSSYNEQFF. The CDR3 DNA sequence: TGTGCCAGCAGCCGATCGAGCTCCTACAATGAGCAGTTCTTC. This chain links TRBV6-5 with TRBJ2-1; D is unclear. The germline CDR1 and CDR2 sequences are MNHEY and SVGAGI. V was pared by 6 bases and J by 0 bases, with 9 bases between. This CDR3 region has 14 residues.

This rearrangement joins TRBV10-1 to TRBJ1-6; D call uncertain. The CDR3 consists of 14 residues. The V and J ends lost 2 bases and 4 bases respectively, with 6 bases between them. Germline assignment: CDR1 WNHNN and CDR2 SYGVQD (reference sequence). The CDR3 loop reads CASSEPHYNSPLHF. DNA of the CDR3: TGCGCCAGCAGTGAGCCCCATTATAATTCACCCCTCCACTTT.